Following are 18 T cell receptor beta chains from one sample sequenced in a study of T-cell reconstitution after alpha-beta-depleted transplantation in children. As it was prepared, the TCRbeta library received unique molecular identifiers. MiXCR, applied by TCRdb to the PCR reads, yields one record per CDR3 protein. The repertoire holds just under 350,000 distinct CDR3 sequences, with under 20% as singletons. Sequencing was performed on PBMCs, mostly from graft donor cells, taken 360 days after TCRalphabeta/CD19-depleted stem cell transplant. The receptors originated from a male patient aged 2-9 years who had a stem cell transplant for acute lymphoblastic leukemia, so the T cells may come from the graft donor.

With respect to this clonotype: Compared with germline, one end of the junction differs, possibly owing to a read error. The V call is TRBV7-2, the J call TRBJ2-1; 12 positions match TRBD2. The CDR3 has 16 amino acids. Germline values: CDR1 SGHTA, CDR2 FQGNSA. CDR3 DNA sequence: TGTGCCAGCAGCCTAGCGGGAGGGGGCATTGTGAGTGAGCAGTTCTTC. Protein product: CASSLAGGGIVSEQFF. Drawing the rest from reference TRBV7-2 and TRBJ2-1, the complete variable domain is GAGVSQSPSNKVTEKGKDVELRCDPISGHTALYWYRQSLGQGLEFLIYFQGNSAPDKSGLPSDRFSAERTGGSVSTLTIQRTQQEDSAVYLCASSLAGGGIVSEQFFGPGTRLTVL.

The chain links TRBV27 to TRBJ2-1, with TRBD2 matching 7 bases. V shed 6 bases and J 4 bases; nucleotides not matched to a gene: 9. The germline V gene encodes CDR1 MNHEY and CDR2 SMNVEV (reference sequence). The CDR3 is made up of 15 amino acids. The CDR3: CASSRTWTRYNEQFF. The CDR3 nucleotides read TGTGCCAGCAGCCGAACCTGGACTAGGTACAATGAGCAGTTCTTC.

This chain links TRBV11-2 with TRBJ2-4; the D is unclear. The CDR3 loop spans 13 amino acids. The V gene lost 5 bases and the J gene lost 4 bases, with 9 bases spanning the gap. Germline loops: CDR1 SGHAT, CDR2 FQNNGV. CDR3 coding DNA: TGTGCCAGCAGCCCTTCGAGGAAAAACATTCAGTACTTC. This gives the protein CASSPSRKNIQYF.

This clonotype was seen a handful of times. V usage is TRBV10-3 and J usage is TRBJ2-4; 11 bases map to TRBD2. Germline V gene sequence: CDR1 ENHRY, CDR2 SYGVKD. This CDR3 is 18 amino acids long. With 2 bases clipped from V and 4 bases from J, the junction kept 10 bases outside the gene matches. The CDR3 bases are TGTGCCATCAGTGAGACCCACACACTAGCGGGGGCTAAAAACATTCAGTACTTC. This gives the protein CAISETHTLAGAKNIQYF.

This clonotype was picked up a small number of times. This chain connects TRBV28 to TRBJ1-6; D call uncertain. CDR1 MDHEN and CDR2 SYDVKM come from the germline V gene. CDR3 length equals 17 residues. Trimming cost V 4 bases and J 9 bases, with 22 bases left between them. The CDR3 sequence is CASSSGRLSVMSSPLHF. For the CDR3, the DNA is TGTGCCAGCAGTTCCGGACGGTTATCGGTTATGAGTTCACCCCTCCACTTT. The whole variable domain, remainder taken from reference TRBV28 and TRBJ1-6, is DVKVTQSSRYLVKRTGEKVFLECVQDMDHENMFWYRQDPGLGLRLIYFSYDVKMKEKGDIPEGYSVSREKKERFSLILESASTNQTSMYLCASSSGRLSVMSSPLHFGNGTRLTVT.

This clonotype showed up many times. The CDR3 spells CASSQESGDQPQHF. In nucleotides, the CDR3 is TGCGCCAGCAGCCAAGAATCGGGAGATCAGCCCCAGCATTTT. The chain couples TRBV4-1 to TRBJ1-5, with D hard to call. Germline V gene data show CDR1 as MGHRA and CDR2 as YSYEKL. This CDR3 is 14 amino acids long. Between the trimmed V and J ends, which lost 0 bases and 5 bases, there was a span of 8 bases.

This clonotype was detected a few times. This sequence joins TRBV7-9 and TRBJ2-7, with D possibly TRBD2 on 6 matching bases. Germline V gene lookup returns CDR1 SEHNR and CDR2 FQNEAQ (reference sequence). Deletions cut 4 bases from V and 2 bases from J, with 12 bases between. CDR3 length: 14 amino acids. The CDR3 DNA is TGTGCCAGCAGCTCGACGGGAGACCCCTACGAGCAGTACTTC. The encoded protein is CASSSTGDPYEQYF.

This clonotype has ten or more counts. The chain links TRBV20-1 to TRBJ2-1; 9 bases fit TRBD2. There are 15 residues in the CDR3. V shed 6 bases and J 6 bases; nucleotides not matched to a gene: 12. The germline gives CDR1 DFQATT, CDR2 SNEGSKA (reference sequence). As DNA, the CDR3 is TGCAGTGCCGCAACCTTAGCGGGAGCCCCCAATGAGCAGTTCTTC. Translating gives CSAATLAGAPNEQFF.

This clonotype turned up a few times. The CDR3 reads CASSPGGLGNIQYF. The CDR3 DNA is TGTGCCAGCAGTCCCGGTGGTTTGGGGAACATTCAGTACTTC. The chain uses TRBV28 and TRBJ2-4; D is undetermined. CDR3 length equals 14 residues. Between the trimmed V and J ends, which lost 5 bases and 7 bases, there was a span of 15 bases. Looked up from germline, CDR1 is MDHEN and CDR2 is SYDVKM.

This clonotype occurred many times. V gene TRBV27 combines with J gene TRBJ2-1; D possibly corresponds to TRBD2 (6 bases). The V gene lost 3 bases and the J gene lost 4 bases, with 16 bases spanning the gap. The CDR3 loop spans 16 amino acids. The germline V gene has CDR1 MNHEY and CDR2 SMNVEV (reference sequence). CDR3 protein: CASSFQRALAYNEQFF. DNA for the CDR3: TGTGCCAGCAGTTTCCAGCGAGCCCTAGCGTACAATGAGCAGTTCTTC.

The rearrangement joins TRBV12-3 or TRBV12-4 to TRBJ2-7, with 9 bases aligning to TRBD1. After removal of 6 bases from V and 1 base from J, the junction contained 7 bases not matched to a gene. CDR3 size: 15 residues. The CDR3 region is CASSNEDRGSYEQYF. The CDR3 nucleotides read TGTGCCAGCAGCAACGAGGACAGGGGTTCCTACGAGCAGTACTTC.

The V gene is TRBV5-1, the J gene TRBJ1-4; D not resolved. Germline CDR1 SGHRS, CDR2 YFSETQ. This CDR3 comprises 16 residues. Trimming shortened V by 0 bases and J by 0 bases, and 9 bases separated the two germline ends. CDR3 in DNA: TGCGCCAGCAGCTTGGAGGGAGTTGCAACTAATGAAAAACTGTTTTTT. This encodes CASSLEGVATNEKLFF.

This clonotype was seen more than once but under ten times. The chain joins TRBV7-8 to TRBJ1-2; possibly TRBD1 for D (5 bases). The CDR3 extends over 16 amino acids. The ends were cut back, 5 bases at V and 1 base at J, with 17 bases in the middle. Germline CDR1 is SGHVS and CDR2 is FQNEAQ. The CDR3 nucleotides read TGTGCCAGCAGCGCAGAGGACAATTTTGTTAACTATGGCTACACCTTC. Amino acids: CASSAEDNFVNYGYTF.

On this clonotype: This may arise from a read error, as a much more abundant clone is one base away. This chain links TRBV12-3 or TRBV12-4 with TRBJ1-1, with a tentative D call TRBD1 (6 bases). The CDR3 extends over 14 amino acids. The V gene lost 3 bases and the J gene lost 4 bases, with 12 bases spanning the gap. The CDR3 sequence: CASSFHREGTEAFF. CDR3 bases: TGTGCCAGCAGTTTCCACAGGGAGGGCACTGAAGCTTTCTTT.

The chain employs TRBV2 and TRBJ2-7, with TRBD1 identical over 10 bases. Trimming took 1 base from V and 6 from J; bases not matched to a gene: 12. This CDR3 is built from 17 residues. The germline CDR1 and CDR2 sequences are SNHLY and FYNNEI. CDR3 DNA sequence: TGTGCCAGCAGTGAAGGGTTCCTCCGGGACAGGGGATCCGAGCAGTACTTC. Translating it yields CASSEGFLRDRGSEQYF. Filled out from reference TRBV2 and TRBJ2-7, the complete variable domain reads EPEVTQTPSHQVTQMGQEVILRCVPISNHLYFYWYRQILGQKVEFLVSFYNNEISEKSEIFDDQFSVERPDGSNFTLKIRSTKLEDSAMYFCASSEGFLRDRGSEQYFGPGTRLTVT.

The gene calls are TRBV5-1 and TRBJ2-7; TRBD2 agrees at 9 bases. CDR1 is SGHRS, CDR2 YFSETQ, per germline. Losses at the gene ends were 4 bases for V and 2 bases for J; bases not matched to a gene: 10. The CDR3 has 16 residues. CDR3 loop: CASSPLVSGRTYEQYF. The CDR3 nucleotides read TGCGCCAGCAGCCCCCTAGTTAGCGGGAGAACCTACGAGCAGTACTTC.

The V and J genes are TRBV7-9 and TRBJ1-4, with D perhaps TRBD1 (5 bases). In germline, CDR1 is SEHNR, CDR2 FQNEAQ (reference sequence). V lost 7 bases and J 6 bases, leaving 15 bases between the germline ends. This CDR3 region has 14 residues. In DNA form, the CDR3 reads TGTGCCAGCACCATGGGGCAGTCGGATGAAAAACTGTTTTTT. This codes for CASTMGQSDEKLFF.

This clonotype was seen more than once but under ten times. The chain combines TRBV29-1 with TRBJ2-5; D not resolved. The CDR3 sequence is 10 residues long. Germline loops: CDR1 SQVTM, CDR2 ANQGSEA. The CDR3 DNA is TGCAGTCCGTCAGCAGTGACCCAGTACTTC. The encoded protein is CSPSAVTQYF.